This T cell receptor beta chain was retrieved from a study of T cells after yellow fever vaccination. Study results and caveats: Most clones from primary vaccination were detected again post-booster (just over 95% CD4, about 88% CD8). CD4 and CD8 compartments shared a small share of clonotypes.

Unmatched junction bases numbered 9, after V lost 3 bases and J lost 9 bases. CDR1 SGHRS and CDR2 YFSETQ come from the germline V gene. This CDR3 spans 16 amino acids. The sample holds a few counts of this clonotype. The antigen remains unidentified. TCR cDNA was made by 5'RACE template switching, adding a universal primer site and UMIs. From the 5' RACE reads, TCRdb called clonotypes with MiXCR, one entry per CDR3 protein. The sample shows some 240,000 distinct CDR3 sequences, around 5.2% of them seen only once. The rearrangement joins TRBV5-1 to TRBJ2-2; 12 bases align to TRBD2. This clonotype originated in a man aged 18 to 35 who received the YFV17D yellow fever vaccine. The material sequenced was CD4+ T cells sorted from PBMCs, taken on the day of the yellow fever booster vaccination. In nucleotides, the CDR3 is TGCGCCAGCAGCTCTAGCGGGGGGGCTGGTGCCCGGGAGCTGTTTTTT. It yields the protein CASSSSGGAGARELFF.